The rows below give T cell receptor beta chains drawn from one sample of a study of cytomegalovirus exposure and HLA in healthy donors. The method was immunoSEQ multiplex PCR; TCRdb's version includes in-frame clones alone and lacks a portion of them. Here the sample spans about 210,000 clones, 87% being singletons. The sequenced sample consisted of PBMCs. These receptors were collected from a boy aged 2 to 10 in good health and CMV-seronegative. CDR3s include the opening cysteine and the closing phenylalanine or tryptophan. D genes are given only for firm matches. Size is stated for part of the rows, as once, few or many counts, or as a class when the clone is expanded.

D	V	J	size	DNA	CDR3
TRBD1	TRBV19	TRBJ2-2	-	TGTGCCAGTAGCCCAAACCGGGACAGGGGGCGTTTCGGGGAGCTGTTTTTT	CASSPNRDRGRFGELFF
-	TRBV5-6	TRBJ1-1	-	TGTGCCAGCAGCTCCCCGGGGGGGGGAGGTACTGAAGCTTTCTTT	CASSSPGGGGTEAFF
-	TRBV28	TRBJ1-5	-	TGTGCCAGCAGCTTATTAGGTCGGGGGGTTACCAATCAGCCCCAGCATTTT	CASSLLGRGVTNQPQHF
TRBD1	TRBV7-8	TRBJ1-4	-	TGTGCCAGCAGCTCCCTGCCACAGGGGAATGAAAAACTGTTTTTT	CASSSLPQGNEKLFF
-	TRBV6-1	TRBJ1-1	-	TGTGCCAGCAGCCCGAGGGGGGGCGATACTGAAGCTTTCTTT	CASSPRGGDTEAFF
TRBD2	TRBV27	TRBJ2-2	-	TGTGCCAGCAGTTTGACGACTAGCGCAATGAACACCGGGGAGCTGTTTTTT	CASSLTTSAMNTGELFF
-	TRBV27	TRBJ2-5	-	TGTGCCAGCAGTTTTAGGGTTGGAGGAGAGACCCAGTACTTC	CASSFRVGGETQYF
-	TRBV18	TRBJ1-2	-	TGTGCCAGCTCACCGGCGGGGGATGGCTACACCTTC	CASSPAGDGYTF
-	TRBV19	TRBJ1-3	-	TGTGCCAGTGGACAGAACTCTGGAAACACCATATATTTT	CASGQNSGNTIYF
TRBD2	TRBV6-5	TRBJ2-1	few	TGTGCCAGCTACCGACTAGCGGGAGGGGGGGAGCAGTTCTTC	CASYRLAGGGEQFF
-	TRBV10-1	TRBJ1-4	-	TGCGCCAGCGGGAACAGGTCGAAGGAAAAACTGTTTTTT	CASGNRSKEKLFF
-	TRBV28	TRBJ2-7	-	TGTGCCAGCACCTCCTCCGGGACTCTCCACGAGCAGTACTTC	CASTSSGTLHEQYF
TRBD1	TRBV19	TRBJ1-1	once	TGTGCCAGTAGTCCCCGGGACAGAGTCACTGAAGCTTTCTTT	CASSPRDRVTEAFF
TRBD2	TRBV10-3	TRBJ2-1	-	TGTGCCATCAGTGAGTCGGAGCGGGGGAACTACAATGAGCAGTTCTTC	CAISESERGNYNEQFF
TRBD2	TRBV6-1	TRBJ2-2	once	TGTGCCATTCAGCGGGAGAGGGTCACCGGGGAGCTGTTTTTT	CAIQRERVTGELFF
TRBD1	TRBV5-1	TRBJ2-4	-	TGCGCCAGCAGCCCGGTCACAGGGGGTGGGGGCATTCAGTACTTC	CASSPVTGGGGIQYF
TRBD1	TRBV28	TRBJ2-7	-	TGTGCCAGCAGTTCCCGACAGGGTAGGGACCCCTACGAGCAGTACTTC	CASSSRQGRDPYEQYF
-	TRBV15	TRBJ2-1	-	TGTGCCACCGAGGACAAACCCTTTAATGAGCAGTTCTTC	CATEDKPFNEQFF
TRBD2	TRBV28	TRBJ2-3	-	TGTGCCAGCAGGAGTGCGGGGGGGCCTTTGAATACGCAGTATTTT	CASRSAGGPLNTQYF
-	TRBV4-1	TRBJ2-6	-	TGCGCCAGCAGCCAAGGAGGGTTGGGGGCCAACGTCCTGACTTTC	CASSQGGLGANVLTF
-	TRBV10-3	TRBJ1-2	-	TGTGCCATCAGTGACAGGGGACGAGGCTACACCTTC	CAISDRGRGYTF
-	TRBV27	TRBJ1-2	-	TGTGCCAGCAGTTTTATAGGAGCTGGCTATGGCTACACCTTC	CASSFIGAGYGYTF
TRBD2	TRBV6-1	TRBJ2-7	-	TGTGCCAGCAGTGAAGGGCGGGGGGCCGTCCGCTACGAGCAGTACTTC	CASSEGRGAVRYEQYF
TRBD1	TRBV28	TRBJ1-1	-	TGTGCCAGCAGTTCCCTACAGGGGATGAACACTGAAGCTTTCTTT	CASSSLQGMNTEAFF
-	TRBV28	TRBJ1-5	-	TGTGCCAGCAGTTACGGGGGGAGTTGGAATCAGCCCCAGCATTTT	CASSYGGSWNQPQHF
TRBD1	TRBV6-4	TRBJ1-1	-	TGTGCCAGCAGTCAATACGCCAGTTGGACAGGGAAAATAAGTGCTGAAGCTTTCTTT	CASSQYASWTGKISAEAFF
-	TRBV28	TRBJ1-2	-	TGTGCCAGCAGTTTAGGCAGGGGAAACTATGGCTACACCTTC	CASSLGRGNYGYTF
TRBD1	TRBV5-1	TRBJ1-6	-	TGCGCCAGCAGCTTAGCTCACTCAGGGGGAATTTCACCCCTCCACTTT	CASSLAHSGGISPLHF
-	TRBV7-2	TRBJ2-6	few	TGTGCCAGCAGCTTCTCCGGGGCCAACGTCCTGACTTTC	CASSFSGANVLTF
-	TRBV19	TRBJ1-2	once	TGTGCCAGTAGTCATGACAGGTCTTATGGCTACACCTTC	CASSHDRSYGYTF
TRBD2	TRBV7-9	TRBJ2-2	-	TGTGCCAGCAGCTTTCTTTCGGCGGGGGTAAACACCGGGGAGCTGTTTTTT	CASSFLSAGVNTGELFF
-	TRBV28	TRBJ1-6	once	TGTGCCAGCAGTTTCACAGGGATGAACAATTCACCCCTCCACTTT	CASSFTGMNNSPLHF
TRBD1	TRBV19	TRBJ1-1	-	TGTGCCAGTAGTACTGACAGGGTATCGAGGAGCACTGAAGCTTTCTTT	CASSTDRVSRSTEAFF
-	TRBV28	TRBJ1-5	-	TGTGCCAGCAGTACCCAGGGAGGCCAGCCCCAGCATTTT	CASSTQGGQPQHF
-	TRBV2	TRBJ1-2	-	TGTGCCAGCAGTGAGTACAGGGACACTTACTATGGCTACACCTTC	CASSEYRDTYYGYTF
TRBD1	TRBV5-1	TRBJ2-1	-	TGCGCCAGCACCGGGGACAGCGATTACAATGAGCAGTTCTTC	CASTGDSDYNEQFF
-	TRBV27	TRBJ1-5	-	TGTGCCAGCAGTCCTTACCAGCAGGGATATCAGCCCCAGCATTTT	CASSPYQQGYQPQHF
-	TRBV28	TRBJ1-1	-	TGTGCCAGCAGTTCCCACGGGGGTGTCAACACTGAAGCTTTCTTT	CASSSHGGVNTEAFF
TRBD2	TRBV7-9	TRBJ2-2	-	TGTGCCAGCAGCTTATTGCCAGCGGGGGTCGACACCGGGGAGCTGTTTTTT	CASSLLPAGVDTGELFF
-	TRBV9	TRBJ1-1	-	TGTGCCAGCAGCGTAGTGAAAGGGCCGGGGGGCACTGAAGCTTTCTTT	CASSVVKGPGGTEAFF
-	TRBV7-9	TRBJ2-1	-	TGTGCCCCCGTTCGGTTTACCCTAGAGGGGGACGCCTACAATGAGCAGTTCTTC	CAPVRFTLEGDAYNEQFF
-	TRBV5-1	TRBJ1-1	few	TGCGCCAGCAGCTTGGGTCAGTTCACTGAAGCTTTCTTT	CASSLGQFTEAFF
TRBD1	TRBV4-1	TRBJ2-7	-	TGCGCCAGCAGCCACATGACAGGGGAGGTCCACGAGCAGTACTTC	CASSHMTGEVHEQYF
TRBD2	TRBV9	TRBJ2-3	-	TGTGCCAGCAGCGCGACTAGCGGGAGCACAGATACGCAGTATTTT	CASSATSGSTDTQYF
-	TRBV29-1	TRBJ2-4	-	TGCAGCGTTCGTAAGGGAGAGGTCAAAAACATTCAGTACTTC	CSVRKGEVKNIQYF
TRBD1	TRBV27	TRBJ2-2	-	TGTGCCTCTCGGGACAGGGCCCCCGGGGAGCTGTTTTTT	CASRDRAPGELFF
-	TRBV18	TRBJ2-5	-	TGTGCCAGCTCACCACGGGCACAAGAGACCCAGTACTTC	CASSPRAQETQYF
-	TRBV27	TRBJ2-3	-	TGTGCCAGCAGGAGTCGAGATACGCAGTATTTT	CASRSRDTQYF
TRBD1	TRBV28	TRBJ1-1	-	TGTGCCAGCAGTATCCAAGGGGGCGAGACTGAAGCTTTCTTT	CASSIQGGETEAFF
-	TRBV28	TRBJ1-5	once	TGTGCCAGCAGCCGAAGCGGGCTCCGGCCCCAGCATTTT	CASSRSGLRPQHF
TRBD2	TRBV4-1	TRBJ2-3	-	TGCGCCAGCAGCCAAGATCTCCCGACTAGCGGGAGGGCCATGGGCACAGATACGCAGTATTTT	CASSQDLPTSGRAMGTDTQYF
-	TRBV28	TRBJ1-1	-	TGTGCCAGCAGGGACGGGGGGGGGAACACTGAAGCTTTCTTT	CASRDGGGNTEAFF
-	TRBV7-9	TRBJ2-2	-	TGTGCCATAACGACAGATACGAACACCGGGGAGCTGTTTTTT	CAITTDTNTGELFF
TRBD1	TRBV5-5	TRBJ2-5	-	TGTGCCAGCAGCGGCCGGGACAGCGGATGGACCCAGTACTTC	CASSGRDSGWTQYF
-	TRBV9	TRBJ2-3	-	TGTGCCAGCAGTGTTGACAGGCCATCCTCTATTACAGATACGCAGTATTTT	CASSVDRPSSITDTQYF